The T cell receptor (beta chain) under discussion was sequenced for a study of identical twins. Study-wide findings and caveats: Insertions ran lower in abundant cord blood beta clonotypes, though not in memory repertoires.

From the 5' RACE reads, TCRdb called clonotypes with MiXCR, one entry per CDR3 protein. The data contain approximately 470,000 distinct CDR3 sequences, around 14% of them seen just once; the ten biggest clones take up around 0.48%. V lost 7 bases to trimming and J lost 3 bases, with 12 bases between them. CDR1 and CDR2 from the germline V gene are SEHNR and FQNEAQ (reference sequence). The CDR3 spans 13 residues. This clonotype was recorded a few times. Its target is not known. The data also belong to a second study, concerning yellow fever vaccine responses in identical twins.

The chain recombines TRBV7-9 with TRBJ1-2, with D uncertain. The material sequenced was CD4+ T cells sorted from blood. The sequence was collected from a woman under 30 in good health. The CDR3 loop is CASTPGGDYGYTF. The CDR3 nucleotides read TGTGCCAGCACTCCCGGCGGGGACTATGGCTACACCTTC.